This T cell receptor (beta chain) was documented in a study of blood T cell repertoires in COVID-19 (dated by TCRdb to the early 2020s). Context from the whole study: Samples from collaborators originated in the United States, Italy and Spain and spanned both the acute and convalescent phases of COVID-19. The prospective study material was composed of cDNA or gDNA derived from T cells, B-cell-depleted T cells, or PBMCs. Deeply sampled blood TCRbeta repertoires from subjects exposed to, actively infected with, or recovered from COVID-19 were included in the dataset. A freely available public database, intended as a resource for researchers studying the immune response to SARS-CoV-2, is where the repertoires were released. The samples were drawn from the first 160 participants of the ongoing ImmuneRACE study and from about 1,200 subjects provided by 6 global collaborators. A de-identified subject ID, COVID-19 status, age in years and sex were almost always included in the sample metadata. Where available, HLA class I and class II types were obtained from metadata supplied by the sample provider rather than from assay-based typing. What the research found in general, with its limitations: Clinical and demographic metadata were provided uncurated, with the amount varying by source and participant.

This clone has a single count. The specificity of this receptor is unknown. No quality values exist for individual bases; no much larger clone is one base distant. TCRbeta CDR3 regions were amplified from genomic DNA by means of the immunoSEQ Assay, a bias-controlled multiplex PCR. Concerning the study's data processing: Nucleated cell counts per sample were estimated from amplification of reference gene primers within the assay. To quantify the absolute abundance of each unique TCRbeta CDR3 rearrangement, sequence reads were collapsed and filtered. For each sample, productive Simpson clonality was calculated by taking the square root of Simpson's diversity index across productive rearrangements. This immuneACCESS table, as held by TCRdb, lists in-frame sequences with V and J called but not all clones. Of the missing ones, under half trace to an unresolved V gene in checked studies; the others have no known cause. The DNA gave D and trimming, while V, J and clone size come from that table. The sample table shows approximately 40,000 clones, and roughly 90% are seen once. Jointly, the top ten make up 20% of the sample.

Collaborating institutions collected whole blood in K2EDTA tubes following their own protocols. For TCRbeta analysis, collaborator samples were shipped as frozen whole blood, as isolated PBMCs, or as DNA extracted from either sample type. From V the trimming removes 5 bases and from J it removes 5 bases, while the gene matches leave 16 bases of the junction unaccounted for. The cysteine opens and the phenylalanine closes a CDR3 of 18 amino acids. The DNA shown is the 54-base CDR3, in frame from base 1. CDR1 and CDR2, per the germline V gene, are SGHTA and FQGNSA. The V gene is TRBV7-2 and the J gene is TRBJ2-5; TRBD2 agrees with 11 junctional bases. Sequencing was performed on peripheral blood. This TCR derives from a man aged 60-69 years with acute or convalescent COVID-19. The base sequence is TGTGCCAGCAGCCAAAAAGGGGGGTCTAGCGGGAGGCGCGAGACCCAGTACTTC. This is translated as CASSQKGGSSGRRETQYF.